These T cell receptor beta chains were read from a single sample in a study of beta chain features in type 1 diabetes. The protocol was immunoSEQ multiplex PCR, while the TCRdb copy is restricted to in-frame clones and leaves out a portion. Here the sample spans 600,000 or so clones, about an eighth being singletons. Material: naive CD4+ T cells from blood. The receptor set was obtained from a young man with type 1 diabetes. CDR3s include the opening cysteine and the closing phenylalanine or tryptophan. Fields, in order: D gene, clone size, J gene, V gene, CDR3 length, CDR3 DNA, CDR3 protein. The D gene is left open where the match is weak. Size is omitted from some rows. Given values are once, few, many or a class for expanded clones.

D gene: .; clone size: .; J gene: TRBJ2-5; V gene: TRBV5-1; CDR3 length: 15; CDR3 DNA: TGCGCCAGCAGCTTGGGGGAGGAGGTCCAAGAGACCCAGTACTTC; CDR3 protein: CASSLGEEVQETQYF
D gene: .; clone size: few; J gene: TRBJ1-5; V gene: TRBV6-1; CDR3 length: 16; CDR3 DNA: TGTGCCAGCAGTGAATACATGTGGGGGTCCAATCAGCCCCAGCATTTT; CDR3 protein: CASSEYMWGSNQPQHF
D gene: .; clone size: .; J gene: TRBJ2-5; V gene: TRBV7-9; CDR3 length: 17; CDR3 DNA: TGCGCCAGCAGCCAAGATCTCAACGGACCTCCTCGTGAGACCCAGTACTTC; CDR3 protein: CASSQDLNGPPRETQYF
D gene: TRBD1; clone size: few; J gene: TRBJ1-1; V gene: TRBV6-5; CDR3 length: 14; CDR3 DNA: TGTGCCAGCAGTCTGGGACAGCTGAACACTGAAGCTTTCTTT; CDR3 protein: CASSLGQLNTEAFF
D gene: .; clone size: many; J gene: TRBJ2-6; V gene: TRBV7-9; CDR3 length: 14; CDR3 DNA: TGTGCCAGTAAGATCCAGGGTCGGGCCAACGTCCTGACTTTC; CDR3 protein: CASKIQGRANVLTF
D gene: TRBD1; clone size: .; J gene: TRBJ2-3; V gene: TRBV28; CDR3 length: 16; CDR3 DNA: TGTGCCAGCAGTTTATCAGGGACAGGGGAGGAAGATACGCAGTATTTT; CDR3 protein: CASSLSGTGEEDTQYF
D gene: .; clone size: .; J gene: TRBJ1-2; V gene: TRBV7-9; CDR3 length: 16; CDR3 DNA: TGTGCCAGCAGCTCAACCGCAGGCGGGGGGAACTATGGCTACACCTTC; CDR3 protein: CASSSTAGGGNYGYTF
D gene: .; clone size: few; J gene: TRBJ2-5; V gene: TRBV5-6; CDR3 length: 13; CDR3 DNA: TGTGCCAGCAGCCGACCTTCCGAAGAGACCCAGTACTTC; CDR3 protein: CASSRPSEETQYF
D gene: TRBD1; clone size: few; J gene: TRBJ1-3; V gene: TRBV27; CDR3 length: 13; CDR3 DNA: TGTGCCAGCAGTCCCGACAGGGCCGGCACCATATATTTT; CDR3 protein: CASSPDRAGTIYF
D gene: .; clone size: .; J gene: TRBJ1-2; V gene: TRBV7-2; CDR3 length: 14; CDR3 DNA: TGTGCCAGCAGCTTTAGTCAGGGAGAGGTTGGCTACACCTTC; CDR3 protein: CASSFSQGEVGYTF
D gene: TRBD1; clone size: .; J gene: TRBJ1-6; V gene: TRBV5-1; CDR3 length: 13; CDR3 DNA: TGCGCCAGCAGCTCGGAACTGACAGGGAGACTCCACTTT; CDR3 protein: CASSSELTGRLHF
D gene: .; clone size: few; J gene: TRBJ2-4; V gene: TRBV5-4; CDR3 length: 11; CDR3 DNA: TGTGCCAGCAGCTTGGGTGACATTCAGTACTTC; CDR3 protein: CASSLGDIQYF
D gene: .; clone size: few; J gene: TRBJ2-7; V gene: TRBV7-6; CDR3 length: 14; CDR3 DNA: TGTGCCAGCAGCTCCAGGGACGGATCCTACGAGCAGTACTTC; CDR3 protein: CASSSRDGSYEQYF
D gene: TRBD1; clone size: few; J gene: TRBJ1-1; V gene: TRBV2; CDR3 length: 14; CDR3 DNA: TGTGCCAGCACCGACAGGGTTATGAACACTGAAGCTTTCTTT; CDR3 protein: CASTDRVMNTEAFF
D gene: TRBD1; clone size: .; J gene: TRBJ1-1; V gene: TRBV5-4; CDR3 length: 15; CDR3 DNA: TGTGCCAGCAGCCGTGGGGGACAGGGGGTGACTGAAGCTTTCTTT; CDR3 protein: CASSRGGQGVTEAFF
D gene: .; clone size: .; J gene: TRBJ1-2; V gene: TRBV2; CDR3 length: 14; CDR3 DNA: TGTGCCAGCAGTGAACAGGGTTCGTCCTATGGCTACACCTTC; CDR3 protein: CASSEQGSSYGYTF
D gene: .; clone size: .; J gene: TRBJ1-2; V gene: TRBV29-1; CDR3 length: 13; CDR3 DNA: TGCAGCGTTGAAGATAGGGCAGGCGGGGGCTACACCTTC; CDR3 protein: CSVEDRAGGGYTF
D gene: TRBD2; clone size: .; J gene: TRBJ2-2; V gene: TRBV4-3; CDR3 length: 19; CDR3 DNA: TGCGCCAGCAGCCATACGGGACTAGCGCTACCCTCGGGCACCGGGGAGCTGTTTTTT; CDR3 protein: CASSHTGLALPSGTGELFF
D gene: TRBD1; clone size: .; J gene: TRBJ2-2; V gene: TRBV7-2; CDR3 length: 13; CDR3 DNA: TGTGCCAGCAGCCCCCAGGGGGCCGGGGAGCTGTTTTTT; CDR3 protein: CASSPQGAGELFF
D gene: .; clone size: .; J gene: TRBJ1-1; V gene: TRBV7-6; CDR3 length: 13; CDR3 DNA: TGTGCCAGCAGCTTAGACAGGGAGACTGAAGCTTTCTTT; CDR3 protein: CASSLDRETEAFF
D gene: .; clone size: few; J gene: TRBJ2-4; V gene: TRBV9; CDR3 length: 15; CDR3 DNA: TGTGCCAGCAGCGTAGAGACAGGTCTAGGTGCCATTCAGTACTTC; CDR3 protein: CASSVETGLGAIQYF
D gene: .; clone size: .; J gene: TRBJ2-3; V gene: TRBV7-2; CDR3 length: 14; CDR3 DNA: TGTGCCAGCAGCGCCTCGGGTAGGGAAGATACGCAGTATTTT; CDR3 protein: CASSASGREDTQYF
D gene: TRBD2; clone size: .; J gene: TRBJ2-1; V gene: TRBV7-2; CDR3 length: 15; CDR3 DNA: TGTGCCAGCAGCTTAGTTAGCGGGGGGGCCGGTGAGCAGTTCTTC; CDR3 protein: CASSLVSGGAGEQFF
D gene: .; clone size: few; J gene: TRBJ1-5; V gene: TRBV7-2; CDR3 length: 15; CDR3 DNA: TGTGCCAGCAGCTTAGTTTTGGACATTCAAGGGCCCCAGCATTTT; CDR3 protein: CASSLVLDIQGPQHF
D gene: .; clone size: .; J gene: TRBJ1-5; V gene: TRBV5-1; CDR3 length: 13; CDR3 DNA: TGCGCCAGCAGCTTGGATCTGAATCAGCCCCAGCATTTT; CDR3 protein: CASSLDLNQPQHF
D gene: .; clone size: few; J gene: TRBJ1-5; V gene: TRBV6-7; CDR3 length: 9; CDR3 DNA: TGTGCCAGCGATCAGCCCCAGCATTTT; CDR3 protein: CASDQPQHF
D gene: TRBD1; clone size: few; J gene: TRBJ2-1; V gene: TRBV15; CDR3 length: 19; CDR3 DNA: TGTGCCACCAGCAGAACCGGGACAGGGGGCCTCAGCTCCTACAATGAGCAGTTCTTC; CDR3 protein: CATSRTGTGGLSSYNEQFF
D gene: .; clone size: few; J gene: TRBJ2-2; V gene: TRBV5-1; CDR3 length: 13; CDR3 DNA: TGCGCCAGCAGTGCGGCTCACACCGGGGAGCTGTTTTTT; CDR3 protein: CASSAAHTGELFF
D gene: TRBD2; clone size: few; J gene: TRBJ2-7; V gene: TRBV9; CDR3 length: 15; CDR3 DNA: TGTGCCAGCAGCGTCCGGGGGGACGCATTCAACGAGCAGTACTTC; CDR3 protein: CASSVRGDAFNEQYF
D gene: TRBD2; clone size: .; J gene: TRBJ2-7; V gene: TRBV5-1; CDR3 length: 16; CDR3 DNA: TGCGCCAGCCTTGGTGTGGCTAGCGGGGGGGCGTACGAGCAGTACTTC; CDR3 protein: CASLGVASGGAYEQYF
D gene: TRBD1; clone size: .; J gene: TRBJ1-2; V gene: TRBV18; CDR3 length: 13; CDR3 DNA: TGTGCCAGCTCACTCGACAGGGAATATGGCTACACCTTC; CDR3 protein: CASSLDREYGYTF
D gene: TRBD1; clone size: .; J gene: TRBJ1-5; V gene: TRBV6-5; CDR3 length: 13; CDR3 DNA: TGTGCCAGCAGTGAAGACAGGGATCAGCCCCAGCATTTT; CDR3 protein: CASSEDRDQPQHF
D gene: .; clone size: few; J gene: TRBJ2-2; V gene: TRBV9; CDR3 length: 13; CDR3 DNA: TGTGCCAGCAGCGTAGTGGGGGCCGGGGAGCTGTTTTTT; CDR3 protein: CASSVVGAGELFF
D gene: TRBD1; clone size: .; J gene: TRBJ1-2; V gene: TRBV28; CDR3 length: 13; CDR3 DNA: TGTGCCGGAGGAGGGGGCTTGAACTATGGCTACACCTTC; CDR3 protein: CAGGGGLNYGYTF
D gene: TRBD1; clone size: few; J gene: TRBJ1-2; V gene: TRBV28; CDR3 length: 16; CDR3 DNA: TGTGCCAGCAGTTCCTCTCCGGGACAGGGAACAGGTGGCTACACCTTC; CDR3 protein: CASSSSPGQGTGGYTF
D gene: .; clone size: .; J gene: TRBJ1-2; V gene: TRBV18; CDR3 length: 13; CDR3 DNA: TGTGCCAGCTCACCGAAGGGGAACTATGGCTACACCTTC; CDR3 protein: CASSPKGNYGYTF
D gene: TRBD1; clone size: few; J gene: TRBJ1-1; V gene: TRBV7-3; CDR3 length: 14; CDR3 DNA: TGTGCCAGCAGGAGACAGGGGTTGAACACTGAAGCTTTCTTT; CDR3 protein: CASRRQGLNTEAFF
D gene: .; clone size: .; J gene: TRBJ2-7; V gene: TRBV28; CDR3 length: 15; CDR3 DNA: TGTGCCAGCAGAGGGGGGCTGGGGTCATCCTACGAGCAGTACTTC; CDR3 protein: CASRGGLGSSYEQYF
D gene: .; clone size: few; J gene: TRBJ2-3; V gene: TRBV2; CDR3 length: 12; CDR3 DNA: TGTGCCAGCAGTACTAGAACGGATACGCAGTATTTT; CDR3 protein: CASSTRTDTQYF
D gene: .; clone size: .; J gene: TRBJ1-2; V gene: TRBV4-3; CDR3 length: 14; CDR3 DNA: TGCGCCAGCAGCCAGGTCCGGGGGGCGGACGGCTACACCTTC; CDR3 protein: CASSQVRGADGYTF
D gene: TRBD1; clone size: few; J gene: TRBJ2-3; V gene: TRBV28; CDR3 length: 14; CDR3 DNA: TGTGCCAGCAGTACGACAGGGGTCTCAGATACGCAGTATTTT; CDR3 protein: CASSTTGVSDTQYF
D gene: .; clone size: few; J gene: TRBJ2-3; V gene: TRBV5-1; CDR3 length: 13; CDR3 DNA: TGCGCCAGCAGCAAAAACGTAGCAGATACGCAGTATTTT; CDR3 protein: CASSKNVADTQYF
D gene: .; clone size: .; J gene: TRBJ1-6; V gene: TRBV14; CDR3 length: 19; CDR3 DNA: TGTGCCAGCAGCCAAGAAATCGGGACACTAAGCTCCTATAATTCACCCCTCCACTTT; CDR3 protein: CASSQEIGTLSSYNSPLHF
D gene: .; clone size: few; J gene: TRBJ1-4; V gene: TRBV2; CDR3 length: 13; CDR3 DNA: TGTGCCAGCAGCGCAGGGGCTGGTGAAAAACTGTTTTTT; CDR3 protein: CASSAGAGEKLFF
D gene: .; clone size: few; J gene: TRBJ2-1; V gene: TRBV4-3; CDR3 length: 14; CDR3 DNA: TGCGCCAGCAGCCAAGGTGCAGGCGGGAATGAGCAGTTCTTC; CDR3 protein: CASSQGAGGNEQFF
D gene: TRBD1; clone size: .; J gene: TRBJ1-2; V gene: TRBV7-2; CDR3 length: 14; CDR3 DNA: TGTGCCAGCAGCTTAGGGGGACAGTCATATGGCTACACCTTC; CDR3 protein: CASSLGGQSYGYTF
D gene: .; clone size: .; J gene: TRBJ2-1; V gene: TRBV7-9; CDR3 length: 13; CDR3 DNA: TGTGCCAGCAGCTCATCAGGGATGGATGAGCAGTTCTTC; CDR3 protein: CASSSSGMDEQFF
D gene: .; clone size: .; J gene: TRBJ1-4; V gene: TRBV30; CDR3 length: 14; CDR3 DNA: TGTGCCTGGAGTGTAGGAGGGGCGAATGAAAAACTGTTTTTT; CDR3 protein: CAWSVGGANEKLFF
D gene: .; clone size: .; J gene: TRBJ1-5; V gene: TRBV27; CDR3 length: 12; CDR3 DNA: TGTGCCAGCAGTCTTTTGGGTCAGCCCCAGCATTTT; CDR3 protein: CASSLLGQPQHF
D gene: .; clone size: few; J gene: TRBJ1-5; V gene: TRBV30; CDR3 length: 15; CDR3 DNA: TGTGCCTGGAGTGTATCAGGGGATAGCAATCAGCCCCAGCATTTT; CDR3 protein: CAWSVSGDSNQPQHF
D gene: TRBD1; clone size: .; J gene: TRBJ1-2; V gene: TRBV9; CDR3 length: 15; CDR3 DNA: TGTGCCAGCAGCCCTGCGGGACAGGCCGACTATGGCTACACCTTC; CDR3 protein: CASSPAGQADYGYTF
D gene: .; clone size: few; J gene: TRBJ1-2; V gene: TRBV12-5; CDR3 length: 14; CDR3 DNA: TGTGCTAGTGGTCCTGGGACCGATAACTATGGCTACACCTTC; CDR3 protein: CASGPGTDNYGYTF